The rows below give T cell receptor beta chains drawn from one sample of a study of vaccination effects on CD4 cells after COVID-19. TCRdb's table, derived via immunoSEQ multiplex PCR, lists solely in-frame clones and lacks some. The table records tens of thousands of clones, about 73% of them present only once. Their cognate antigens are unknown. Sequencing was performed on CD4+ T cells from PBMCs cultured without peptide, taken after COVID-19 vaccination. These receptors all come from a human donor who received a COVID-19 vaccine. The CDR3 runs from the conserved cysteine through the conserved F or W. A D gene is named only where the DNA matches it firmly. Rows give clone size only sometimes, using once, few, many, or a class for an expanded clone.

v_gene,d_gene,j_gene,abundance,CDR3aa,CDR3nt
TRBV5-6,.,TRBJ2-3,once,CASSTGLRTDTQYF,TGTGCCAGCAGCACCGGACTGCGCACAGATACGCAGTATTTT
TRBV9,.,TRBJ1-3,once,CASSVGAGSSGNTIYF,TGTGCCAGCAGCGTAGGGGCAGGGAGCTCTGGAAACACCATATATTTT
TRBV19,.,TRBJ1-2,.,CASSIGRDGYTF,TGTGCCAGTAGTATCGGGCGGGATGGCTACACCTTC
TRBV19,.,TRBJ2-3,.,CASKELFLSTDTQYF,TGTGCCAGTAAAGAACTCTTCCTTTCCACAGATACGCAGTATTTT
TRBV6-5,.,TRBJ2-2,.,CASRTGWDTGELFF,TGTGCCAGCAGAACAGGGTGGGACACCGGGGAGCTGTTTTTT
TRBV30,.,TRBJ1-4,.,CAWSVSGKLFF,TGTGCCTGGAGTGTGTCCGGAAAACTGTTTTTT
TRBV2,TRBD1,TRBJ1-5,few,CASDDRGGQPQHF,TGTGCCAGCGATGACAGGGGAGGACAGCCCCAGCATTTT
TRBV20-1,TRBD1,TRBJ1-4,.,CSASDRGLGDEKLFF,TGCAGTGCTAGTGACAGGGGCCTCGGGGATGAAAAACTGTTTTTT
TRBV3-1/TRBV3-2,.,TRBJ2-6,.,CASSHRGGANVLTF,TGTGCCAGCAGCCACCGGGGTGGGGCCAACGTCCTGACTTTC
TRBV7-8,.,TRBJ1-6,.,CASSLVRDSPLHF,TGTGCCAGCAGCTTAGTGAGGGACTCACCCCTCCACTTT
TRBV9,.,TRBJ2-5,few,CASSAQSQETQYF,TGTGCCAGCAGCGCTCAGAGCCAAGAGACCCAGTACTTC
TRBV13,TRBD1,TRBJ1-6,.,CASSFTGGVGSPLHF,TGTGCCAGCAGCTTTACAGGGGGCGTCGGTTCACCCCTCCACTTT
TRBV7-2,TRBD1,TRBJ1-2,.,CASSRQTGQLNYGYTF,TGTGCCAGCAGCCGGCAAACGGGACAGCTTAACTATGGCTACACCTTC
TRBV27,.,TRBJ2-1,.,CASRTYTGGEQFF,TGTGCCAGCAGAACTTACACGGGCGGTGAGCAGTTCTTC
TRBV11-3,.,TRBJ1-2,.,CASSFITGTTNYGYTF,TGTGCCAGCAGCTTCATAACAGGGACCACTAACTATGGCTACACCTTC
TRBV2,.,TRBJ2-5,.,CASSGGRETQYF,TGTGCCAGCAGTGGGGGGCGGGAGACCCAGTACTTC
TRBV7-2,.,TRBJ2-5,once,CASSSEGRGTQYF,TGTGCCAGCAGCTCCGAAGGAAGGGGGACCCAGTACTTC
TRBV25-1,.,TRBJ1-1,.,CASSEQLSGRAEAFF,TGTGCCAGCAGTGAACAACTCTCAGGTCGGGCTGAAGCTTTCTTT
TRBV5-6,.,TRBJ2-3,once,CASSPLRIGAVSTDTQYF,TGTGCCAGCAGCCCTCTTAGGATCGGGGCAGTGTCGACAGATACGCAGTATTTT
TRBV9,.,TRBJ2-6,few,CASSFGGSRSSGANVLTF,TGTGCCAGCAGCTTCGGGGGTTCCCGCAGCTCTGGGGCCAACGTCCTGACTTTC
TRBV21-1,.,TRBJ2-3,.,CASSRPGSGDTQYF,TGTGCCAGCAGCAGGCCGGGGTCAGGCGATACGCAGTATTTT
TRBV6-2/TRBV6-3,TRBD1,TRBJ2-3,.,CASSWDRETQYF,TGTGCCAGCAGTTGGGACAGGGAGACGCAGTATTTT
TRBV6-5,.,TRBJ2-5,.,CASRRMQETQYF,TGTGCCAGCAGGCGAATGCAAGAGACCCAGTACTTC
TRBV30,TRBD1,TRBJ1-5,few,CAWRETGGSNQPQHF,TGTGCCTGGAGAGAGACAGGGGGCAGCAATCAGCCCCAGCATTTT
TRBV30,TRBD1,TRBJ1-2,.,CAANRGGYGYTF,TGTGCCGCAAACAGGGGCGGCTATGGCTACACCTTC
TRBV19,.,TRBJ1-2,.,CASRGGGQINYGYTF,TGTGCCAGTAGAGGTGGAGGACAGATAAACTATGGCTACACCTTC
TRBV28,TRBD1,TRBJ1-3,.,CASSTRDRGEVGTIYF,TGTGCCAGCAGTACCCGGGACAGGGGGGAAGTAGGCACCATATATTTT
TRBV4-1,TRBD2,TRBJ2-3,.,CASSRPTSGATDTQYF,TGCGCCAGCAGCCGTCCGACTAGCGGGGCAACAGATACGCAGTATTTT
TRBV5-4,.,TRBJ1-6,.,CASSFDRDNSPLHF,TGTGCCAGCAGCTTCGACCGAGATAATTCACCCCTCCACTTT
TRBV28,.,TRBJ1-2,.,CASSLSGGVDYGYTF,TGTGCCAGCAGTTTATCGGGCGGGGTCGACTATGGCTACACCTTC
TRBV7-9,.,TRBJ2-1,few,CASSFEGYNEQFF,TGTGCCAGCAGCTTTGAGGGATACAATGAGCAGTTCTTC
TRBV19,.,TRBJ1-6,.,CASGKIRGTSYNSPLHF,TGTGCCAGCGGAAAGATCAGGGGAACCTCCTATAATTCACCCCTCCACTTT
TRBV12-5,.,TRBJ2-1,.,CASGLVPDGEIPAYNEQFF,TGTGCTAGTGGTTTGGTCCCTGACGGCGAGATACCCGCCTACAATGAGCAGTTCTTC
TRBV12-3/TRBV12-4,.,TRBJ1-1,.,CASRVGTEAFF,TGTGCCAGCAGGGTGGGCACTGAAGCTTTCTTT
TRBV6-5,TRBD2,TRBJ2-3,.,CASSYRAGGPSDTQYF,TGTGCCAGCAGTTATAGGGCGGGGGGGCCATCAGATACGCAGTATTTT
TRBV2,TRBD1,TRBJ1-1,.,CASSVGGQGVWAEAFF,TGTGCCAGCAGTGTGGGGGGACAGGGGGTGTGGGCTGAAGCTTTCTTT
TRBV6-5,TRBD1,TRBJ1-6,.,CASRDSLNSPLHF,TGTGCCAGCCGGGACAGCTTGAATTCACCCCTCCACTTT
TRBV9,.,TRBJ2-5,.,CASSVGGVAQETQYF,TGTGCCAGCAGCGTAGGTGGAGTAGCCCAAGAGACCCAGTACTTC
TRBV6-5,.,TRBJ1-1,.,CASSNVAGNTEAFF,TGTGCCAGCAGTAACGTTGCAGGGAACACTGAAGCTTTCTTT
TRBV4-2,.,TRBJ2-5,.,CASSPDRESGGNGETQYF,TGTGCCAGCAGCCCAGACAGGGAATCGGGGGGTAATGGAGAGACCCAGTACTTC
TRBV6-4,.,TRBJ1-5,.,CASSDPGRAGNSNQPQHF,TGTGCCAGCAGTGACCCGGGCAGGGCGGGGAATAGCAATCAGCCCCAGCATTTT
TRBV24-1,TRBD2,TRBJ2-2,.,CATSDLVSGRYTGELFF,TGTGCCACCAGTGATTTAGTTAGCGGGAGATACACCGGGGAGCTGTTTTTT
TRBV12-3/TRBV12-4,.,TRBJ1-1,.,CATSSRVGTEAFF,TGTGCCACCTCTTCCAGGGTCGGGACTGAAGCTTTCTTT
TRBV10-1,TRBD2,TRBJ2-2,few,CASSEARLAVNTGELFF,TGCGCCAGCAGTGAGGCCCGACTAGCGGTGAACACCGGGGAGCTGTTTTTT
TRBV6-1,.,TRBJ1-3,.,CASSEGDGSLSGNTIYF,TGTGCCAGCAGTGAAGGGGACGGATCACTATCTGGAAACACCATATATTTT
TRBV5-1,TRBD2,TRBJ2-6,once,CASSTGGGQGANVLTF,TGCGCCAGCAGCACGGGCGGGGGGCAAGGGGCCAACGTCCTGACTTTC
TRBV7-9,TRBD1,TRBJ1-5,.,CASSPPGQGVPQHF,TGTGCCAGCAGCCCACCGGGACAGGGAGTGCCCCAGCATTTT
TRBV6-6,TRBD1,TRBJ2-1,.,CAITGAFYNEQFF,TGTGCCATAACAGGGGCTTTCTACAATGAGCAGTTCTTC
TRBV21-1,.,TRBJ2-2,.,CASSKDILAGGTNTGELFF,TGTGCCAGCAGCAAAGATATACTAGCGGGGGGGACGAACACCGGGGAGCTGTTTTTT
TRBV10-2,.,TRBJ1-2,.,CASIQQGSNYGYTF,TGCGCCAGCATTCAACAGGGTTCTAACTATGGCTACACCTTC
TRBV6-2/TRBV6-3,.,TRBJ1-1,.,CASSYSGGLYTEAFF,TGTGCCAGCAGTTACTCCGGGGGCCTATACACTGAAGCTTTCTTT
TRBV2,TRBD2,TRBJ2-5,.,CASSALGGGRGETQYF,TGTGCCAGCAGTGCACTAGGTGGGGGGAGGGGAGAGACCCAGTACTTC
TRBV6-5,TRBD1,TRBJ1-6,.,CASRDGQGFSPLHF,TGTGCCAGCAGGGATGGACAGGGTTTTTCACCCCTCCACTTT
TRBV19,TRBD1,TRBJ1-2,.,CASGRTGANYGYTF,TGTGCCAGTGGCCGGACAGGAGCTAACTATGGCTACACCTTC